This T cell receptor beta chain originates from a study of Ad26.COV2.S vaccination and SARS-CoV-2 variants. The repertoire was sequenced with immunoSEQ multiplex PCR; TCRdb's copy has only in-frame clones and lacks some. Here the sample spans about 440,000 clones, about 90% being singletons. Documented treatment: about 20 received Ad26.COV2.S at low or high dose, single or two shots; about five received placebo; per-sample allocation not given. Collection of samples fell on day 63 after the first vaccine or placebo injection. The study used a vaccine consisting of an Ad26 vector that expressed Wuhan-strain SARS-CoV-2 spike. The CDR3 is made up of 17 amino acids. Germline V lookup: CDR1 MNHEY, CDR2 SMNVEV (reference sequence). The V gene lost 2 bases and the J gene lost 4 bases, with 20 bases spanning the gap.

V usage is TRBV27 and J usage is TRBJ2-5, with a weak D call TRBD2 (5 bases). This clonotype was sampled from a person between 18 and 60 years old who received the Ad26.COV2.S COVID-19 vaccine or a placebo. Sequencing used peripheral blood, obtained in a trial of Ad26.COV2.S vaccine versus placebo. CDR3 residues: CASSLTSPGMVGETQYF. The CDR3 DNA follows: TGTGCCAGCAGTTTAACAAGCCCGGGGATGGTGGGAGAGACCCAGTACTTC.